The rows below give T cell receptor beta chains drawn from one sample of a study of CD8 T cells in ankylosing spondylitis. A single record per CDR3 protein comes from TCRdb applying MiXCR to the 5' RACE reads. The repertoire holds roughly 700,000 distinct CDR3 sequences, with about 20% as singletons. The sample comprised blood, either unsorted or a sorted T cell fraction (not recorded which). All receptors come from a male donor with ankylosing spondylitis. The CDR3 runs from the conserved cysteine through the conserved F or W. D genes are given only for firm matches. Rows may omit the clone size; those that give it use once, few, many or a size class.

D gene: NA; clone size: NA; V gene: TRBV28; J gene: TRBJ2-5; CDR3 protein: CASSLSVKGVETQYF; CDR3 DNA: TGTGCCAGCAGTTTAAGCGTTAAGGGAGTAGAGACCCAGTACTTC
D gene: NA; clone size: NA; V gene: TRBV30; J gene: TRBJ2-7; CDR3 protein: CAWRPPGPSYEQYF; CDR3 DNA: TGTGCCTGGAGACCACCGGGACCCTCCTACGAGCAGTACTTC
D gene: NA; clone size: many; V gene: TRBV5-1; J gene: TRBJ1-1; CDR3 protein: CASSLEVANTEAFF; CDR3 DNA: TGCGCCAGCAGCTTGGAAGTGGCGAACACTGAAGCTTTCTTT
D gene: NA; clone size: many; V gene: TRBV12-3/TRBV12-4; J gene: TRBJ2-7; CDR3 protein: CASRQGNYEQYF; CDR3 DNA: TGTGCCAGCAGACAGGGAAACTACGAGCAGTACTTC
D gene: TRBD1; clone size: many; V gene: TRBV12-3/TRBV12-4; J gene: TRBJ2-2; CDR3 protein: CASSYLPTGESTGELFF; CDR3 DNA: TGTGCCAGCAGCTATTTACCGACAGGGGAATCCACCGGGGAGCTGTTTTTT
D gene: NA; clone size: few; V gene: TRBV12-3/TRBV12-4; J gene: TRBJ1-3; CDR3 protein: CASSRQASSGNTIYF; CDR3 DNA: TGTGCCAGCAGCCGCCAGGCTTCCTCTGGAAACACCATATATTTT
D gene: TRBD1; clone size: NA; V gene: TRBV6-1; J gene: TRBJ1-3; CDR3 protein: CASSRAAGQLAGNTIYF; CDR3 DNA: TGTGCCAGCAGTAGAGCTGCGGGACAGCTCGCTGGAAACACCATATATTTT
D gene: NA; clone size: few; V gene: TRBV11-2; J gene: TRBJ2-1; CDR3 protein: CASSLDWSGVVFF; CDR3 DNA: TGTGCCAGCAGCTTAGATTGGTCCGGGGTGGTGTTCTTC
D gene: NA; clone size: NA; V gene: TRBV4-2; J gene: TRBJ2-1; CDR3 protein: CASSSRPAHEQFF; CDR3 DNA: TGTGCCAGCAGCTCACGACCGGCCCATGAGCAGTTCTTC
D gene: NA; clone size: NA; V gene: TRBV30; J gene: TRBJ2-1; CDR3 protein: CAWTKAAFSYNEQFF; CDR3 DNA: TGTGCCTGGACAAAGGCCGCCTTCTCCTACAATGAGCAGTTCTTC
D gene: NA; clone size: few; V gene: TRBV7-9; J gene: TRBJ1-1; CDR3 protein: CASSSLGGADTEAFF; CDR3 DNA: TGTGCCAGCAGCTCCCTCGGGGGGGCCGACACTGAAGCTTTCTTT
D gene: TRBD1; clone size: NA; V gene: TRBV12-3/TRBV12-4; J gene: TRBJ1-1; CDR3 protein: CASRTQGAAFF; CDR3 DNA: TGTGCCAGCAGGACCCAGGGGGCAGCTTTCTTT
D gene: TRBD1; clone size: NA; V gene: TRBV6-6; J gene: TRBJ2-1; CDR3 protein: CASTLGGGSEQFF; CDR3 DNA: TGTGCCAGCACGCTAGGGGGCGGCAGTGAGCAGTTCTTC
D gene: NA; clone size: few; V gene: TRBV15; J gene: TRBJ2-2; CDR3 protein: CATSRGKSTGELFF; CDR3 DNA: TGTGCCACCAGCAGAGGAAAATCAACCGGGGAGCTGTTTTTT
D gene: NA; clone size: few; V gene: TRBV10-3; J gene: TRBJ2-7; CDR3 protein: CAISEIETSFYEQYF; CDR3 DNA: TGTGCCATCAGTGAAATCGAGACTAGTTTCTACGAGCAGTACTTC
D gene: TRBD1; clone size: NA; V gene: TRBV27; J gene: TRBJ1-2; CDR3 protein: CASSPTGQGLNYGYTF; CDR3 DNA: TGTGCCAGCAGTCCCACCGGACAGGGTCTGAACTATGGCTACACCTTC
D gene: NA; clone size: NA; V gene: TRBV4-1; J gene: TRBJ2-7; CDR3 protein: CASRQGRESYEQYF; CDR3 DNA: TGCGCCAGCAGGCAGGGTAGGGAGTCCTACGAGCAGTACTTC
D gene: NA; clone size: few; V gene: TRBV21-1; J gene: TRBJ1-1; CDR3 protein: CASSKRQDEAFF; CDR3 DNA: TGTGCCAGCAGCAAAAGACAGGATGAAGCTTTCTTT
D gene: NA; clone size: few; V gene: TRBV19; J gene: TRBJ1-2; CDR3 protein: CASEGPTDNYGYTF; CDR3 DNA: TGTGCTTCGGAAGGACCGACAGATAACTATGGCTACACCTTC
D gene: NA; clone size: many; V gene: TRBV12-3/TRBV12-4; J gene: TRBJ1-1; CDR3 protein: CASSSLGRGKGQMNTEAFF; CDR3 DNA: TGTGCCAGCAGTTCCCTAGGGAGGGGAAAGGGTCAAATGAACACTGAAGCTTTCTTT
D gene: NA; clone size: few; V gene: TRBV6-5; J gene: TRBJ1-5; CDR3 protein: CASSYSAVQPQHF; CDR3 DNA: TGTGCCAGCAGTTACTCTGCAGTCCAGCCCCAGCATTTT
D gene: NA; clone size: few; V gene: TRBV7-6; J gene: TRBJ2-5; CDR3 protein: CASSLLGALGETQYF; CDR3 DNA: TGTGCCAGCAGCTTATTGGGGGCTCTCGGTGAGACCCAGTACTTC
D gene: TRBD2; clone size: few; V gene: TRBV6-2/TRBV6-3; J gene: TRBJ2-3; CDR3 protein: CASNPGQAGTSGGPSTDTQYF; CDR3 DNA: TGTGCCAGCAACCCAGGACAGGCGGGGACTAGCGGGGGGCCCAGCACAGATACGCAGTATTTT
D gene: NA; clone size: many; V gene: TRBV29-1; J gene: TRBJ1-1; CDR3 protein: CSVDPQRANTEAFF; CDR3 DNA: TGCAGCGTTGACCCCCAACGGGCAAACACTGAAGCTTTCTTT
D gene: NA; clone size: NA; V gene: TRBV3-1; J gene: TRBJ1-1; CDR3 protein: CASSQRQYTEAFF; CDR3 DNA: TGTGCCAGCAGCCAGCGGCAGTACACTGAAGCTTTCTTT
D gene: NA; clone size: few; V gene: TRBV20-1; J gene: TRBJ1-2; CDR3 protein: CSVPAGSYGYTF; CDR3 DNA: TGCAGTGTCCCGGCGGGGAGCTATGGCTACACCTTC
D gene: TRBD2; clone size: NA; V gene: TRBV6-5; J gene: TRBJ2-5; CDR3 protein: CASSYSASGSGETQYF; CDR3 DNA: TGTGCCAGCAGTTACTCAGCCAGCGGGAGTGGAGAGACCCAGTACTTC
D gene: NA; clone size: NA; V gene: TRBV12-3/TRBV12-4; J gene: TRBJ1-1; CDR3 protein: CASSPPTALLVEAFF; CDR3 DNA: TGTGCCAGCAGTCCCCCTACGGCGTTGCTAGTGGAAGCTTTCTTT
D gene: TRBD2; clone size: few; V gene: TRBV20-1; J gene: TRBJ2-1; CDR3 protein: CSARWTSGKNEQFF; CDR3 DNA: TGCAGTGCTAGGTGGACTAGCGGGAAAAATGAGCAGTTCTTC
D gene: NA; clone size: NA; V gene: TRBV9; J gene: TRBJ2-7; CDR3 protein: CASSLDPSPTYEQYF; CDR3 DNA: TGTGCCAGCAGCCTAGACCCAAGTCCTACCTACGAGCAGTACTTC
D gene: TRBD1; clone size: NA; V gene: TRBV12-3/TRBV12-4; J gene: TRBJ1-1; CDR3 protein: CASSGGGVNTEAFF; CDR3 DNA: TGTGCCAGCTCAGGGGGGGGAGTGAACACTGAAGCTTTCTTT
D gene: NA; clone size: NA; V gene: TRBV4-1; J gene: TRBJ2-3; CDR3 protein: CASSRWGASTDTQYF; CDR3 DNA: TGCGCCAGCAGCCGTTGGGGGGCGAGCACAGATACGCAGTATTTT
D gene: NA; clone size: NA; V gene: TRBV28; J gene: TRBJ1-2; CDR3 protein: CASSPIAPKSGYGYTF; CDR3 DNA: TGTGCCAGCAGTCCTATTGCCCCGAAAAGCGGTTATGGCTACACCTTC
D gene: NA; clone size: NA; V gene: TRBV20-1; J gene: TRBJ2-7; CDR3 protein: CSARSPRGTGSSYEQYF; CDR3 DNA: TGCAGTGCTAGATCCCCCCGGGGGACTGGAAGCTCCTACGAGCAGTACTTC
D gene: NA; clone size: few; V gene: TRBV18; J gene: TRBJ2-1; CDR3 protein: CASSPQALLYSYNEQFF; CDR3 DNA: TGTGCCAGCTCACCCCAGGCCTTACTATACTCCTACAATGAGCAGTTCTTC
D gene: TRBD1; clone size: few; V gene: TRBV12-3/TRBV12-4; J gene: TRBJ1-1; CDR3 protein: CASSSMDRGLPEAFF; CDR3 DNA: TGTGCCAGCAGTTCCATGGACAGGGGGCTCCCTGAAGCTTTCTTT
D gene: TRBD2; clone size: few; V gene: TRBV27; J gene: TRBJ2-1; CDR3 protein: CASSLGASGKNEQFF; CDR3 DNA: TGTGCCAGCAGCCTAGGGGCTAGCGGGAAAAATGAGCAGTTCTTC
D gene: NA; clone size: NA; V gene: TRBV30; J gene: TRBJ1-6; CDR3 protein: CAWTDSYSPLHF; CDR3 DNA: TGTGCCTGGACTGACAGTTATTCACCCCTCCACTTT
D gene: NA; clone size: NA; V gene: TRBV12-5; J gene: TRBJ1-5; CDR3 protein: CASGLQGPQHF; CDR3 DNA: TGTGCTAGTGGTTTACAGGGACCCCAGCATTTT
D gene: NA; clone size: few; V gene: TRBV5-1; J gene: TRBJ1-1; CDR3 protein: CASSLAGSSGLAEAFF; CDR3 DNA: TGCGCCAGCAGCTTGGCCGGGTCATCGGGGCTGGCTGAAGCTTTCTTT
D gene: NA; clone size: few; V gene: TRBV5-1; J gene: TRBJ1-1; CDR3 protein: CASSKINTEAFF; CDR3 DNA: TGCGCCAGCAGCAAGATAAACACTGAAGCTTTCTTT
D gene: TRBD1; clone size: NA; V gene: TRBV15; J gene: TRBJ2-7; CDR3 protein: CATSRGTGGYEQYF; CDR3 DNA: TGTGCCACCAGCAGAGGGACAGGAGGCTACGAGCAGTACTTC
D gene: TRBD1; clone size: NA; V gene: TRBV7-3; J gene: TRBJ1-2; CDR3 protein: CASSLGPAGTDTGYTF; CDR3 DNA: TGTGCCAGCAGCTTAGGACCCGCCGGGACAGATACGGGCTACACCTTC
D gene: NA; clone size: many; V gene: TRBV12-3/TRBV12-4; J gene: TRBJ2-3; CDR3 protein: CASSGGGDTQYF; CDR3 DNA: TGTGCCAGCAGCGGGGGAGGCGATACGCAGTATTTT
D gene: NA; clone size: NA; V gene: TRBV3-1; J gene: TRBJ1-1; CDR3 protein: CASSHQQGFGTEAFF; CDR3 DNA: TGTGCCAGCAGCCATCAACAGGGCTTTGGCACTGAAGCTTTCTTT
D gene: NA; clone size: few; V gene: TRBV2; J gene: TRBJ1-3; CDR3 protein: CASVHRSSGNTIYF; CDR3 DNA: TGTGCCAGCGTCCACAGGAGCTCTGGAAACACCATATATTTT
D gene: NA; clone size: NA; V gene: TRBV7-9; J gene: TRBJ2-5; CDR3 protein: CASSYPSRQIQETQYF; CDR3 DNA: TGTGCCAGCAGCTATCCTTCCCGACAGATACAAGAGACCCAGTACTTC
D gene: NA; clone size: few; V gene: TRBV2; J gene: TRBJ1-1; CDR3 protein: CASTMGTGKAFF; CDR3 DNA: TGTGCCAGCACCATGGGAACAGGGAAGGCTTTCTTT
D gene: NA; clone size: few; V gene: TRBV3-1; J gene: TRBJ1-1; CDR3 protein: CASIARSGAGTEAFF; CDR3 DNA: TGTGCCAGCATCGCAAGATCAGGCGCGGGAACTGAAGCTTTCTTT
D gene: TRBD2; clone size: few; V gene: TRBV12-3/TRBV12-4; J gene: TRBJ2-7; CDR3 protein: CASSPITGGDASYEQYF; CDR3 DNA: TGTGCCAGCAGCCCAATCACGGGGGGGGATGCATCCTACGAGCAGTACTTC
D gene: NA; clone size: NA; V gene: TRBV27; J gene: TRBJ1-6; CDR3 protein: CASSFRDNSPLHF; CDR3 DNA: TGTGCCAGCAGTTTCCGGGATAATTCACCCCTCCACTTT
D gene: TRBD2; clone size: many; V gene: TRBV20-1; J gene: TRBJ2-2; CDR3 protein: CSARGAGPERNTGELFF; CDR3 DNA: TGCAGTGCTAGGGGAGCGGGGCCGGAGAGAAACACCGGGGAGCTGTTTTTT
D gene: TRBD2; clone size: many; V gene: TRBV29-1; J gene: TRBJ2-1; CDR3 protein: CSVEEGALAGSYNEQFF; CDR3 DNA: TGCAGCGTTGAAGAGGGGGCTCTAGCGGGTTCCTACAATGAGCAGTTCTTC
D gene: TRBD2; clone size: few; V gene: TRBV15; J gene: TRBJ2-1; CDR3 protein: CATSRASWTSGLTYNEQFF; CDR3 DNA: TGTGCCACCAGCAGAGCCTCCTGGACTAGCGGTTTAACCTACAATGAGCAGTTCTTC
D gene: TRBD2; clone size: NA; V gene: TRBV5-1; J gene: TRBJ2-1; CDR3 protein: CASSPGNSGGGGEQFF; CDR3 DNA: TGCGCCAGCAGCCCTGGTAATAGCGGGGGCGGGGGTGAGCAGTTCTTC
D gene: NA; clone size: few; V gene: TRBV4-1; J gene: TRBJ1-4; CDR3 protein: CASSQGGQANEKLFF; CDR3 DNA: TGCGCCAGCAGCCAAGGGGGCCAGGCTAATGAAAAACTGTTTTTT